This TCR beta chain was obtained from a study of shared T cell receptors in the human thymus. The table came from immunoSEQ multiplex PCR; TCRdb's copy has only in-frame clones and leaves some out. The sample records about 660,000 clones, 85% to 90% being singletons. This same sample was also taken into another study, of human thymus T cells. That investigation notes: Biased V and J segment usage appeared in thymus and peripheral blood. Related research has reported that thymic repertoires overlap highly among unrelated individuals.

This receptor was obtained from a boy in the first two years of life with a congenital heart defect. Sequenced: thymocytes.

The CDR3 DNA follows: TGTGCCAGCAGGGGGGGGGACTACCACCACAATGAGCAGTTCTTC. This sequence encodes CASRGGDYHHNEQFF. The J gene is TRBJ2-1, the V gene TRBV6-5; 7 bases match TRBD2. Germline V lookup: CDR1 MNHEY, CDR2 SVGAGI. This CDR3 has 15 amino acids. Germline trimming cut 6 bases from V and 5 bases from J; bases unmatched to any gene: 10.